This entry is about one TCR beta chain. The specificity of this receptor is unknown. Per-base qualities were not stored, and no clone one base away is much larger. Taken from the germline V gene, the CDR1 and CDR2 loops are MNHNS and SASEGT. The V end loses 1 base and the J end loses 7 bases, and a stretch of 7 bases separates them. The CDR3 starts with the cysteine, ends with the phenylalanine, and has 13 residues. Only the CDR3 portion is preserved as DNA: 39 bases, with reading frame beginning at the first base. This specimen belongs to a study of technical replicates of blood from a handful of donors (dated by TCRdb to between 2016 and 2019). The protocol used for the library was the immunoSEQ multiplex PCR assay. Entries here come from immuneACCESS through TCRdb and include only in-frame sequences with V and J called. Some clones fail to appear in such tables; in the studies checked, an unresolved V gene covers under half of the shortfall, and the cause of the remainder is unknown. The sample table records more than 60,000 clones; 85% to 95% of these occur just once. The biggest ten clones account for around 0.43% of the sample.

The sequencing sample was made of T cells isolated from PBMCs. The clonotype originates from a human donor in good health. Recombination connected TRBV6-1 to TRBJ1-4; no confident D gene assignment can be made. The CDR3 region has the sequence CASSEGPREKLFF. The bases read TGTGCCAGCAGTGAAGGGCCACGTGAAAAACTGTTTTTT.